Listed below are T cell receptor beta chains from one sample, sequenced in a study of cytomegalovirus exposure and HLA in healthy donors. Only in-frame clones appear in the TCRdb table, and some are missing; sequencing was by immunoSEQ multiplex PCR. The sample gives approximately 210,000 clones, roughly three quarters of which show up once; 0.35% to 0.5% is in the top ten. The sample taken for sequencing was PBMCs. Receptors were obtained from a male donor in good health and CMV-seropositive. CDR3s leave out the opening cysteine and the closing phenylalanine or tryptophan. The order of the fields is V gene, CDR3 length, J gene, clone size, CDR3 protein. Only part of the rows carry a size: once, few, many, or a class if the clone is expanded.

V: TRBV7-6
length: 12
J: TRBJ1-5
size: once
CDR3: ASSFGQHNQPQH

V: TRBV19
length: 11
J: TRBJ2-7
size: .
CDR3: ASSIDRGSEQY

V: TRBV5-4
length: 12
J: TRBJ1-3
size: .
CDR3: ASSPGRAGNTIY

V: TRBV5-6
length: 15
J: .
size: .
CDR3: ASSFFTSGGVRNEQY

V: TRBV5-4
length: 12
J: TRBJ1-4
size: .
CDR3: ASSLGQANEKLF

V: TRBV11-2
length: 16
J: TRBJ2-2
size: .
CDR3: ASSFAGARPTNTGELF

V: TRBV11-2
length: 12
J: TRBJ2-7
size: .
CDR3: ASSLGQGKSEQY

V: TRBV14
length: 11
J: TRBJ1-5
size: few
CDR3: ASSLITGQPQH

V: TRBV28
length: 14
J: TRBJ1-4
size: .
CDR3: ASSGLQGRLNEKLF

V: TRBV29-1
length: 9
J: TRBJ1-2
size: .
CDR3: SVAGTSIYT

V: TRBV6-5
length: 12
J: TRBJ2-3
size: .
CDR3: ASTPGGPADTQY

V: TRBV7-9
length: 12
J: TRBJ2-7
size: few
CDR3: ASSPWQDSYEQY

V: TRBV6-6
length: 13
J: TRBJ1-2
size: .
CDR3: ASSYLPGGLYGYT

V: TRBV5-6
length: 11
J: TRBJ2-4
size: .
CDR3: ASSLATGGVQY

V: TRBV7-9
length: 12
J: TRBJ2-2
size: few
CDR3: ASSRDSKMGELF

V: TRBV5-4
length: 13
J: TRBJ2-7
size: .
CDR3: ASSGGTGRNDEQY

V: TRBV7-6
length: 14
J: TRBJ2-1
size: .
CDR3: ASSGRDFLGENEQF

V: TRBV7-2
length: 12
J: TRBJ1-1
size: .
CDR3: ASSLGSLGTEAF

V: TRBV5-6
length: 12
J: TRBJ1-2
size: .
CDR3: ASSFRTGSYGYT

V: TRBV9
length: 13
J: TRBJ2-1
size: .
CDR3: ASSVGASTYNEQF

V: TRBV7-9
length: 12
J: TRBJ1-4
size: .
CDR3: ASSWHGESEKLF

V: TRBV6-5
length: 14
J: TRBJ2-7
size: .
CDR3: ASSSWDLGTVYEQY

V: TRBV6-1
length: 13
J: TRBJ2-7
size: .
CDR3: ASRMQTGQFDEQY